These 28 T cell receptor beta chains were all obtained from the same sample, sequenced in a study of beta chain features in type 1 diabetes. No antigen has been identified for these receptors. Sequencing targeted expressed TCRB transcripts, as all isolated RNA had been reverse transcribed. Clones were sequenced by immunoSEQ multiplex PCR, and TCRdb holds only the in-frame ones, with some missing. The table records hundreds of thousands of clones, 7% to 10% of them present only once. Study-level findings and limits: Significant though moderate, a shortening of TCRB CDR3s appeared in all four CD4+ subsets of Type 1 diabetes patients.

The sample taken for sequencing was central memory CD4+ T cells from blood. The receptor set was obtained from a young man with type 1 diabetes.

Comments on this clone: A far more abundant clone sits one base away, making this likely a read error. The sample carries other DNA sequences with the same CDR3. The V and J genes are TRBV4-3 and TRBJ1-5; 9 bases fit TRBD1. Trimming took 0 bases from V and 5 from J; bases not matched to a gene: 2. The CDR3 is made up of 15 amino acids. Looked up from germline, CDR1 is LGHNA and CDR2 is YSLEER. The CDR3 bases are TGCGCCAGCAGCCAAGATAGGACAGGGGATCAGCCCCAGCATTTT. This translates into CASSQDRTGDQPQHF.

The gene calls are TRBV5-1 and TRBJ2-5; 8 bases line up with TRBD1. V lost 2 bases to trimming and J lost 3 bases; unmatched junction nucleotides: 6. Germline-derived CDR1 and CDR2 are SGHRS and YFSETQ. The CDR3 spans 15 residues. CDR3 nucleotide sequence: TGCGCCAGCAGCTTTCGGACAGGGATCAAAGAGACCCAGTACTTC. Translation gives CASSFRTGIKETQYF. Complete variable domain (other parts from reference TRBV5-1 and TRBJ2-5): KAGVTQTPRYLIKTRGQQVTLSCSPISGHRSVSWYQQTPGQGLQFLFEYFSETQRNKGNFPGRFSGRQFSNSRSEMNVSTLELGDSALYLCASSFRTGIKETQYFGPGTRLLVL.

This clone was counted between two and nine times. The V gene is TRBV30, the J gene TRBJ1-4; 10 bases are a match to TRBD1. V was pared by 2 bases and J by 7 bases, with 7 bases of the junction left unmatched. The CDR3 consists of 15 residues. The V gene's germline CDR1 is GTSNPN and CDR2 SVGIG (reference sequence). Here the CDR3 reads CAWSLWTGGVEKLFF. The CDR3 region has the DNA TGTGCCTGGAGTTTGTGGACAGGGGGAGTTGAAAAACTGTTTTTT.

This clone was counted many times. The V gene is TRBV10-3, the J gene TRBJ2-3, with D possibly being TRBD1 or TRBD2 (6 bases each). Germline V gene data show CDR1 as ENHRY and CDR2 as SYGVKD. V lost 3 bases, J lost 2 bases, and 15 bases lay in between. CDR3 length: 16 residues. This CDR3 reads CAISDLAQGLTDTQYF. CDR3 DNA sequence: TGTGCCATCAGTGATTTAGCACAGGGACTCACAGATACGCAGTATTTT.

The chain is built from TRBV5-1 and TRBJ1-2; 7 nucleotides align to TRBD1. Germline V CDR1 and CDR2: SGHRS, YFSETQ. The CDR3 covers 16 residues. J gave up 3 bases and V 4 bases, and 12 bases lay outside the gene matches. The CDR3 DNA reads as TGCGCCAGCAGCCAAACCGGGACAGCAAAATACTATGGCTACACCTTC. Encoded protein: CASSQTGTAKYYGYTF. Complete variable domain (other parts from reference TRBV5-1 and TRBJ1-2): KAGVTQTPRYLIKTRGQQVTLSCSPISGHRSVSWYQQTPGQGLQFLFEYFSETQRNKGNFPGRFSGRQFSNSRSEMNVSTLELGDSALYLCASSQTGTAKYYGYTFGSGTRLTVV.

This clone has ten or more counts. The chain links TRBV18 to TRBJ1-5, with TRBD1 identical over 7 bases. The germline gives CDR1 KGHSH, CDR2 LQKENI. This CDR3 is built from 13 residues. The trim removed 6 bases at V and 5 bases at J, leaving 4 bases unmatched. In nucleotides, the CDR3 is TGTGCCAGCTCCCATGACAGGGATCAGCCCCAGCATTTT. Translated: CASSHDRDQPQHF.

This clone was counted a few times. CDR3 residues: CASSWAGGTDLTDTQYF. The CDR3, as DNA: TGTGCCAGCAGCTGGGCCGGGGGGACAGATCTCACAGATACGCAGTATTTT. V and J are TRBV4-2 and TRBJ2-3; D assignment may be TRBD1 or TRBD2 (7 bases each). CDR1 and CDR2 from the germline V gene are LGHNA and YNFKEQ. Trimming cost V 5 bases and J 2 bases, with 20 bases left between them. The CDR3 loop spans 17 amino acids.

This clone has more than one count but fewer than ten. This sequence joins TRBV7-8 and TRBJ2-7, with D perhaps matching TRBD1 or TRBD2 (5 bases each). V was pared by 7 bases and J by 2 bases, with 15 bases between. This CDR3 is built from 14 residues. Germline V gene sequence: CDR1 SGHVS, CDR2 FQNEAQ. CDR3 bases: TGTGCCAGCACCCGGGACGCAGGGCCCTACGAGCAGTACTTC. Protein: CASTRDAGPYEQYF.

The sample holds a few counts of this clone. The chain carries TRBV27 and TRBJ2-7; no firm D call. Looked up from germline, CDR1 is MNHEY and CDR2 is SMNVEV (reference sequence). V dropped 4 bases and J dropped 2 bases, with 12 bases sitting between them. The CDR3 runs to 14 residues. In nucleotides, the CDR3 is TGTGCCAGCAGTTCGTCCCAGTTAACCTACGAGCAGTACTTC. As protein: CASSSSQLTYEQYF.

This clone was found many times. The V gene is TRBV6-1, the J gene TRBJ2-5, with a possible D match to TRBD2 (6 bases). CDR1 and CDR2 from the germline V gene are MNHNS and SASEGT. V was cut by 1 base and J by 1 base, with 13 bases left in between. The CDR3 runs 16 residues. The CDR3 protein is CASSEDVGGLQETQYF. Here the CDR3 DNA reads TGTGCCAGCAGTGAAGATGTCGGGGGACTCCAAGAGACCCAGTACTTC.

The V call is TRBV4-3, the J call TRBJ2-5, with D perhaps matching TRBD1 (5 bases). Trimming removed 5 bases from V and 5 bases from J, with 12 bases in between. From germline, CDR1 is LGHNA and CDR2 YSLEER. The CDR3 spans 13 residues. CDR3 sequence: CASSKGEPETQYF. The CDR3 bases are TGCGCCAGCAGCAAAGGGGAACCGGAGACCCAGTACTTC.

This clone was observed a handful of times. V gene TRBV5-1 combines with J gene TRBJ2-4, with D possibly matching TRBD2 (6 bases). The germline CDR1 and CDR2 sequences are SGHRS and YFSETQ. The germline V and J ends were trimmed by 0 bases and 8 bases, with 12 bases remaining between them. The CDR3 is 14 amino acids. The CDR3 DNA follows: TGCGCCAGCAGCTTGGAGGCGGGAAAAGACATTCAGTACTTC. Residues: CASSLEAGKDIQYF.

The chain has TRBV5-6 and TRBJ2-1; 11 bases match TRBD2. The germline V gene encodes CDR1 SGHDT and CDR2 YYEEEE. V shed 3 bases, J shed 7 bases, and the junction held 9 bases outside the gene matches. This CDR3 has 16 amino acids. The CDR3 sequence: CASSSRLAGNRNEQFF. The CDR3 region has the DNA TGTGCCAGCAGCTCGAGACTAGCGGGGAACCGAAATGAGCAGTTCTTC.

The V call is TRBV2, the J call TRBJ2-4, with a weak D call TRBD1 (6 bases). CDR1 and CDR2 (germline): SNHLY, FYNNEI. V lost 4 bases, J lost 4 bases, and 17 bases lay in between. This CDR3 is built from 16 residues. The DNA of the CDR3 is TGTGCCAGCAGTGGGACAGAATCCCGGGCGAAAAACATTCAGTACTTC. Translated, it gives CASSGTESRAKNIQYF.

Concerning this clone itself: The sample carries other DNA sequences with the same CDR3. V and J are TRBV7-2 and TRBJ2-5, with D perhaps matching TRBD2 (5 bases). CDR1 and CDR2 (germline): SGHTA, FQGNSA. This CDR3 region has 12 residues. The ends were cut back, 5 bases at V and 4 bases at J, with 8 bases in the middle. The CDR3 DNA is TGTGCCAGCAGCGGAGGTGTAGAGACCCAGTACTTC. Translation: CASSGGVETQYF.

This rearrangement joins TRBV5-4 to TRBJ2-5; TRBD2 agrees at 7 bases. J gave up 2 bases and V 4 bases, and 8 bases lay outside the gene matches. The CDR3 has 15 amino acids. Germline CDR1 reads SGHNT; CDR2 reads YYREEE (reference sequence). CDR3 region: CASSEATRGQETQYF. The CDR3 coding sequence is TGTGCCAGCAGCGAGGCCACGCGGGGGCAAGAGACCCAGTACTTC.

This chain joins TRBV28 and TRBJ1-1; TRBD1 might be the D (5 bases). V was trimmed by 7 bases and J by 10 bases, leaving 13 bases between them. This CDR3 spans 11 amino acids. The germline V gene has CDR1 MDHEN and CDR2 SYDVKM. The chain's CDR3 is CASIYEGRAFF. Here the CDR3 DNA reads TGTGCCAGCATCTATGAGGGGCGAGCTTTCTTT.

This clone was counted between two and nine times. V gene TRBV28 combines with J gene TRBJ1-2; D unresolved. V was cut by 6 bases and J by 7 bases, with 9 bases left in between. The CDR3 spans 11 residues. The germline V gene has CDR1 MDHEN and CDR2 SYDVKM. The CDR3 nucleotides are TGTGCCAGCAGCCGCGACATTGGCTACACCTTC. Protein: CASSRDIGYTF.

Remarks on this clone: This may arise from a read error, as a much more abundant clone is one base away. The rearrangement joins TRBV9 to TRBJ2-5; weak D call: TRBD2 (5 bases). The CDR3 loop spans 11 amino acids. Germline V gene data show CDR1 as SGDLS and CDR2 as YYNGEE. The V and J ends lost 3 bases and 5 bases respectively, with 5 bases between them. CDR3 region: CASSAGETQYF. The CDR3 DNA sequence: TGTGCCAGCAGCGCGGGGGAGACCCAGTACTTC. Combining the CDR3 with reference TRBV9 and TRBJ2-5 gives the whole variable domain DSGVTQTPKHLITATGQRVTLRCSPRSGDLSVYWYQQSLDQGLQFLIQYYNGEERAKGNILERFSAQQFPDLHSELNLSSLELGDSALYFCASSAGETQYFGPGTRLLVL.

This clone was recorded many times. The J gene is TRBJ2-1, the V gene TRBV13; 13 bases match TRBD2. V trimming: 4 bases; J trimming: 3 bases; junction bases outside the gene matches: 3. The CDR3 spans 16 residues. Germline CDR1 PRHDT, CDR2 FYEKMQ (reference sequence). The CDR3 is CASSSRLAGGYNEQFF. The CDR3 nucleotides read TGTGCCAGCAGCTCCCGACTAGCGGGGGGCTACAATGAGCAGTTCTTC.

This clone was seen only a few times. The rearrangement joins TRBV23-1 to TRBJ2-1; 7 positions match TRBD1. TRBV23-1 is classed as an ORF, of uncertain function. There are 15 residues in the CDR3. J gave up 7 bases and V 2 bases, and 8 bases lay outside the gene matches. The CDR3 coding sequence is TGCGCCAGCAGTCAAGCGACAGGGCTAAAGAATGAGCAGTTCTTC. This sequence encodes CASSQATGLKNEQFF.

The chain has TRBV5-1 and TRBJ1-1; 8 bases are shared with TRBD1. CDR1 and CDR2 from the germline V gene are SGHRS and YFSETQ. The CDR3 sequence is 15 residues long. The V segment lost 3 bases and the J segment 9 bases; nucleotides outside the gene matches: 13. CDR3 sequence reads: CASSSLGQGGQKAFF. The CDR3 DNA reads TGCGCCAGCAGCTCATTAGGACAGGGTGGTCAGAAAGCTTTCTTT.

The rearrangement links TRBV12-2 to TRBJ1-1; the table's D call of TRBD1 was not tested on the DNA. TRBV12-2 constitutes a pseudogene. The CDR3 covers 14 residues. Here the CDR3 reads CASRLGLGQGEAFF. The CDR3 DNA reads TGTGCAAGTCGCTTAGGGCTGGGACAGGGTGAAGCTTTCTTT.

Of note for this clone: Germline is not matched at one junction end, which may reflect a read error. The rearrangement joins TRBV7-2 to TRBJ1-2, with D perhaps TRBD1 (5 bases). CDR1 and CDR2 (germline): SGHTA, FQGNSA. The CDR3 is 14 amino acids. CDR3 loop: CASSQARVGDGYTF. The CDR3 DNA is TGCGCCAGCAGCCAAGCGCGGGTAGGGGATGGCTACACCTTC.

This clone showed up just a few times. V usage is TRBV27 and J usage is TRBJ1-1; maybe TRBD1 (6 bases). This CDR3 spans 14 amino acids. The V gene lost 5 bases and the J gene lost 6 bases, with 16 bases spanning the gap. Germline V CDR1 and CDR2: MNHEY, SMNVEV (reference sequence). The CDR3 spells CASSAYRESAEAFF. CDR3 DNA: TGTGCCAGCAGTGCCTACAGGGAGAGTGCTGAAGCTTTCTTT.

This clone was detected ten times or more. The rearrangement links TRBV5-1 to TRBJ2-1, with unresolved D. The V end was cut by 0 bases, the J end by 2 bases, with 9 bases between. Germline V gene data show CDR1 as SGHRS and CDR2 as YFSETQ. This CDR3 has 15 residues. This CDR3 is CASSLAQPTYNEQFF. The CDR3 coding sequence is TGCGCCAGCAGCTTGGCACAGCCTACCTACAATGAGCAGTTCTTC.

There are a few counts of this clone. The chain couples TRBV7-9 to TRBJ2-3; perhaps TRBD2 as D (6 bases). Germline loops: CDR1 SEHNR, CDR2 FQNEAQ (reference sequence). The length of the CDR3 is 15 residues. V was trimmed by 2 bases and J by 4 bases, leaving 13 bases between them. The CDR3 sequence: CASSLLAGSSDTQYF. DNA of the CDR3: TGTGCCAGCAGCTTATTGGCGGGGAGCTCAGATACGCAGTATTTT. The full variable domain, completed using reference TRBV7-9 and TRBJ2-3, is DTGVSQNPRHKITKRGQNVTFRCDPISEHNRLYWYRQTLGQGPEFLTYFQNEAQLEKSRLLSDRFSAERPKGSFSTLEIQRTEQGDSAMYLCASSLLAGSSDTQYFGPGTRLTVL.

Only a few counts were recorded for this clone. The chain links TRBV6-6 to TRBJ2-7; 7 positions agree with TRBD1. The CDR3 is 15 residues long. Per germline, CDR1 MNHNY and CDR2 SVGAGI (reference sequence). The ends lost 2 bases at V and 3 bases at J; junction bases unmatched: 7. The CDR3 is CASSYRPRDSYEQYF. Written as DNA, the CDR3 is TGTGCCAGCAGTTACCGCCCCCGGGACAGCTACGAGCAGTACTTC.